Following are 21 T cell receptor beta chains from one sample sequenced in a study of cytomegalovirus exposure and HLA in healthy donors. The PCR made use of 60 Vbeta and 13 Jbeta primers. The repertoire was sequenced with immunoSEQ multiplex PCR; TCRdb's copy has only in-frame clones and lacks some. The table records more than 140,000 clones, over 75% of them present only once. The sequencing input was PBMCs. The receptors shown here come from a man in his thirties or forties in good health and CMV-seropositive.

The rearrangement uses TRBV11-2 and TRBJ2-1; possibly TRBD2 for D (5 bases). The CDR3 consists of 12 residues. Germline V gene sequence: CDR1 SGHAT, CDR2 FQNNGV. Trimming shortened V by 1 base and J by 12 bases, and 10 bases separated the two germline ends. The CDR3: CASSLVESGQFF. For the CDR3, the DNA is TGTGCCAGCAGCTTAGTGGAGAGCGGGCAGTTCTTC.

This clone was picked up one time. V is TRBV29-1 and J is TRBJ2-1, with D hard to call. V was cut by 1 base and J by 9 bases, with 7 bases left in between. Looked up from germline, CDR1 is SQVTM and CDR2 is ANQGSEA. This CDR3 has 11 residues. CDR3 DNA: TGCAGCGTTGAAGTTCTCGTTGAGCAGTTCTTC. Protein product: CSVEVLVEQFF.

The chain recombines TRBV4-1 with TRBJ1-1; 7 nucleotides align to TRBD1. This CDR3 contains 19 residues. The germline V gene encodes CDR1 MGHRA and CDR2 YSYEKL. The V and J ends lost 0 bases and 4 bases, in that order; junction bases with no gene match: 17. This chain's CDR3 is CASSQEIARWDSPSTEAFF. In nucleotides, the CDR3 is TGCGCCAGCAGCCAAGAGATTGCTAGATGGGACAGTCCCAGCACTGAAGCTTTCTTT.

This clone was observed a single time. The chain has TRBV18 and TRBJ2-7; 7 positions agree with TRBD1. The CDR3 has 12 residues. The germline V gene encodes CDR1 KGHSH and CDR2 LQKENI. Trimming at V came to 5 bases and at J to 5 bases, leaving 3 bases not matched to a gene. In nucleotides, the CDR3 is TGTGCCAGCTCAGAACAGGGGAACGAGCAGTACTTC. Translating it yields CASSEQGNEQYF.

The CDR3 DNA reads TGTGCCAGCAGCTCGTACCCGCCCGGACAGAGCTCCTACAATGAGCAGTTCTTC. Translation: CASSSYPPGQSSYNEQFF. The chain combines TRBV7-8 with TRBJ2-1; TRBD1 is a possible D gene (6 bases). Trimming shortened V by 4 bases and J by 0 bases, and 19 bases separated the two germline ends. The CDR3 loop spans 18 amino acids. Germline V lookup: CDR1 SGHVS, CDR2 FQNEAQ.

The chain employs TRBV5-6 and TRBJ1-1, with TRBD1 matching 7 bases. Losses at the gene ends were 4 bases for V and 1 base for J; bases not matched to a gene: 10. The CDR3 totals 16 residues. CDR1 is SGHDT and CDR2 is YYEEEE in the germline V gene. Here the CDR3 DNA reads TGTGCCAGCAGCCCCCCCCCGACAGGGAAGAACACTGAAGCTTTCTTT. Translation gives CASSPPPTGKNTEAFF.

This clone occurred once. The rearrangement uses TRBV29-1 and TRBJ1-1, with 7 bases lining up with TRBD1. CDR3 size: 14 residues. Trimming cost V 4 bases and J 2 bases; bases outside gene matches: 7. Germline lookup yields CDR1 SQVTM and CDR2 ANQGSEA. The CDR3 is CSVGGDSVNTEAFF. CDR3 coding DNA: TGCAGCGTTGGGGGGGACAGCGTTAACACTGAAGCTTTCTTT.

In its sample, this clone was seen once. This chain joins TRBV4-3 and TRBJ1-1; 7 nucleotides agree with TRBD1. Losses at the gene ends were 4 bases for V and 5 bases for J; bases not matched to a gene: 7. Per the germline V gene, CDR1 is LGHNA and CDR2 is YSLEER. The CDR3 totals 14 residues. CDR3 nucleotide sequence: TGCGCCAGCAGCCTTACAGGGGTAGGAACTGAAGCTTTCTTT. It yields the protein CASSLTGVGTEAFF.

The rearrangement links TRBV27 to TRBJ2-3; maybe TRBD2 (5 bases). Germline V lookup: CDR1 MNHEY, CDR2 SMNVEV (reference sequence). Trimming cost V 5 bases and J 7 bases, with 16 bases left between them. The CDR3 length is 14 residues. CDR3 coding DNA: TGTGCCAGCAGTACTAGTTTGGCGGCCTATACGCAGTATTTT. Amino acid sequence: CASSTSLAAYTQYF.

The chain has TRBV5-1 and TRBJ2-5, with D possibly being TRBD2 (5 bases). This CDR3 is 13 amino acids long. Per germline, CDR1 SGHRS and CDR2 YFSETQ. Trimming removed 3 bases from V and 4 bases from J, with 10 bases in between. DNA of the CDR3: TGCGCCAGCAGCTCCCGGGAATCAGAGACCCAGTACTTC. It is translated as CASSSRESETQYF.

This clone was picked up one time. The rearrangement links TRBV7-2 to TRBJ2-3; D is undetermined. Germline loops: CDR1 SGHTA, CDR2 FQGNSA. V lost 6 bases, J lost 5 bases, and 12 bases lay in between. This CDR3 region has 13 residues. The chain's CDR3 is CASSSQSGDTQYF. As DNA, the CDR3 is TGTGCCAGCAGTTCCCAGTCAGGAGATACGCAGTATTTT. Based on the CDR3 plus reference TRBV7-2 and TRBJ2-3, the full variable domain is GAGVSQSPSNKVTEKGKDVELRCDPISGHTALYWYRQSLGQGLEFLIYFQGNSAPDKSGLPSDRFSAERTGGSVSTLTIQRTQQEDSAVYLCASSSQSGDTQYFGPGTRLTVL.

This clone was observed a single time. The CDR3 region has the DNA TGCGCCACGAGACAGGAGAACACCGGGGAGCTGTTTTTT. This translates into CATRQENTGELFF. The chain is built from TRBV5-1 and TRBJ2-2; possibly TRBD1 for D (6 bases). V was cut by 9 bases and J by 1 base, with 10 bases left in between. Germline CDR1 SGHRS, CDR2 YFSETQ. The CDR3 runs to 13 residues.

This clone occurred a few times. This chain connects TRBV18 to TRBJ1-1, with 9 bases identical to TRBD1. In germline, CDR1 is KGHSH, CDR2 LQKENI. The CDR3 length is 16 residues. V trimming: 3 bases; J trimming: 7 bases; junction bases outside the gene matches: 12. CDR3 sequence reads: CASSPPRTGEWVEAFF. The CDR3, as DNA: TGTGCCAGCTCACCTCCAAGGACAGGGGAATGGGTTGAAGCTTTCTTT.

The chain has TRBV5-4 and TRBJ2-7; 7 nucleotides align to TRBD1. Germline trimming cut 4 bases from V and 6 bases from J; bases unmatched to any gene: 10. The CDR3 sequence is 14 residues long. The germline CDR1 and CDR2 sequences are SGHNT and YYREEE (reference sequence). CDR3 DNA: TGTGCCAGCAGCCCCGGGACAGTCGTGGGCGAGCAGTACTTC. Residues: CASSPGTVVGEQYF.

The rearrangement links TRBV29-1 to TRBJ2-3, with 7 bases lining up with TRBD2. Germline V gene sequence: CDR1 SQVTM, CDR2 ANQGSEA. Trimming removed 6 bases from V and 0 bases from J; junction bases left unmatched: 6. This CDR3 is 14 amino acids long. CDR3 protein: CSVPGGGSTDTQYF. The DNA of the CDR3 is TGCAGCGTACCTGGGGGGGGGAGCACAGATACGCAGTATTTT.

The chain has TRBV30 and TRBJ1-4; D is possibly TRBD1 (6 bases). The CDR3 consists of 13 residues. CDR1 GTSNPN and CDR2 SVGIG come from the germline V gene (reference sequence). V shed 1 base and J shed 7 bases, with 10 bases lying between them. DNA for the CDR3: TGTGCCTGGAGTGAGGGGGTAATTGAAAAACTGTTTTTT. Translated, it gives CAWSEGVIEKLFF.

The V gene is TRBV28, the J gene TRBJ2-7; TRBD1 matches at 10 bases. CDR3 size: 16 residues. After removal of 3 bases from V and 1 base from J, the junction contained 6 bases not matched to a gene. CDR1 is MDHEN, CDR2 SYDVKM, per germline. As DNA, the CDR3 is TGTGCCAGCAGTTTGTGGGGGACAGGGGTGTCCTACGAGCAGTACTTC. It codes for CASSLWGTGVSYEQYF.

The chain joins TRBV29-1 to TRBJ1-1; 9 bases align to TRBD1. Looked up from germline, CDR1 is SQVTM and CDR2 is ANQGSEA. Losses at the gene ends were 5 bases for V and 4 bases for J; bases not matched to a gene: 5. The CDR3 has 13 residues. CDR3 in DNA: TGCAGCGTTCACAGGGGGCGCGGCACTGAAGCTTTCTTT. It encodes CSVHRGRGTEAFF.

The chain is built from TRBV10-2 and TRBJ2-1, with TRBD2 matching over 10 bases. This CDR3 has 13 residues. Germline CDR1 reads WSHSY; CDR2 reads SAAADI. After removal of 6 bases from V and 10 bases from J, the junction contained 6 bases not matched to a gene. CDR3 region: CASRILAGDEQFF. The CDR3 DNA is TGCGCCAGCAGGATTCTAGCGGGGGACGAGCAGTTCTTC.

J is TRBJ2-5 and V is TRBV6-5, with TRBD1 matching 7 bases. V trimming: 9 bases; J trimming: 3 bases; junction bases outside the gene matches: 10. The CDR3 runs to 14 residues. Germline-derived CDR1 and CDR2 are MNHEY and SVGAGI. In DNA, the CDR3 is TGTGCCAGTCAACATGGGCAGGGGGAAGAGACCCAGTACTTC. This translates into CASQHGQGEETQYF.

About this clone: Distinct nucleotide sequences in the sample also encode this CDR3. The DNA for the CDR3 is TGTGCCAGCTCGCGAACAGAAGAGACCCAGTACTTC. Protein product: CASSRTEETQYF. The chain links TRBV18 to TRBJ2-5; no definite D call. The V gene's germline CDR1 is KGHSH and CDR2 LQKENI. V dropped 6 bases and J dropped 3 bases, with 8 bases sitting between them. The CDR3 is 12 amino acids.